One T cell receptor (beta chain) is described in this entry. Its antigen is unknown. The data were obtained in a study of OX40 agonist ivuxolimab in advanced cancers. Turning to the study itself: Recorded diagnoses for dose-escalation patients were hepatocellular carcinoma, melanoma, renal cell or head and neck cancer. Prior therapy, whether anti-PD-1, anti-PD-L1 or anti-CTLA-4, was allowed, and about 40% had some. Study observations and caveats: Among patients with partial responses at 0.1-3.0 mg/kg, clonal expansion was among the lowest.

Sequencing used immunoSEQ multiplex PCR; TCRdb keeps in-frame clones, though not all of them. Counted here are about 26,000 clones, approximately 75% occurring once; the ten biggest clones make up about 23%. CDR3 length equals 15 residues. V was clipped by 3 bases and J by 3 bases, with 16 bases between them. Germline loops: CDR1 SGDLS, CDR2 YYNGEE. This chain connects TRBV9 to TRBJ2-7; perhaps TRBD2 as D (7 bases). This sequence originates from an adult with an advanced solid tumor such as melanoma, head and neck, liver or kidney cancer. Here the sequenced sample was CD4+ or CD8+ T cells sorted from blood, taken in a trial of the OX40 agonist ivuxolimab. CDR3 loop: CASSEGGDLIYEQYF. The CDR3 nucleotides read TGTGCCAGCAGCGAGGGGGGGGACCTAATCTACGAGCAGTACTTC.